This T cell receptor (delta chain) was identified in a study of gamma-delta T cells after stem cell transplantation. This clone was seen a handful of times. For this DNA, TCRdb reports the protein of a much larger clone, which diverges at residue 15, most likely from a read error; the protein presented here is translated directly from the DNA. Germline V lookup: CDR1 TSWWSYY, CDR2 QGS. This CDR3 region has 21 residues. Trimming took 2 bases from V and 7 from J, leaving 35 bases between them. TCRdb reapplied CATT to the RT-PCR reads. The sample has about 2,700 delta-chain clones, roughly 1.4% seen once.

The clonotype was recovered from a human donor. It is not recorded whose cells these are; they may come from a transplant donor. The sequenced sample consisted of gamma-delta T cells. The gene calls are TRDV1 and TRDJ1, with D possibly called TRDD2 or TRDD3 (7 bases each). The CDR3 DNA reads TGTGCTCTTGGGGAAGCCTCCTTCCTGCTGACTTACTGGGGCCTTCCGGGTAAACTCATCTTT. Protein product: CALGEASFLLTYWGLPGKLIF.